This record concerns one T cell receptor (beta chain) sequence. Antigen: not known. The data were taken from a study of shared clonotypes between healthy human individuals. Study-wide background: The composition of the donors was a couple of women and a few men aged 18 to 49. Per donor, CD8 memory used one plate, CD8 naive used two, CD4 memory used three and CD4 naive used three. Overall study findings and caveats: Between a handful of donors, naive CD4 clonotypes were shared at a level of around 5.2%.

Germline V gene data show CDR1 as SGDLS and CDR2 as YYNGEE. V was clipped by 2 bases and J by 1 base, with 9 bases between them. The CDR3 extends over 14 amino acids. Profiled with immunoSEQ multiplex PCR; TCRdb holds only in-frame clones, not every one. The sample holds approximately 530,000 clones; about 96% are singletons and the top ten take about 0.054%. Negatively enriched CD4+ T cells were divided by CD45RA into naive and memory. The sequenced sample was naive CD4+ T cells sorted from blood. Subset given: CD45RA+ positively selected. The receptor was derived from a woman aged 25 to 39 in good health. The chain joins TRBV9 to TRBJ2-5, with D possibly called TRBD1 or TRBD2 (5 bases each). CDR3: CASSVGGTQETQYF. CDR3 sequence (DNA): TGTGCCAGCAGCGTTGGGGGTACCCAAGAGACCCAGTACTTC.